The entry below describes one T cell receptor beta chain. Its recognized antigen is unknown. No much larger clonotype is one base removed from it; base qualities were not supplied. CDR1 SQVTM and CDR2 ANQGSEA were looked up in the germline V gene. V was cut back by 7 bases and J by 8 bases, leaving a gap of 14 bases between them. Spanning cysteine to phenylalanine, the CDR3 consists of 11 amino acids. Just the 33-base CDR3 DNA is kept, in frame starting at base 1. This entry comes from a study of CD8 T cells in ankylosing spondylitis (dated by TCRdb to 2017 to 2019). About the full investigation: The study profiled T cell receptor beta repertoires in healthy donors and ankylosing spondylitis patients to find disease-linked TCR variants. The full study cohort comprised 25 or so ankylosing spondylitis patients and approximately 100 healthy donors. Peripheral blood was sampled, and synovial fluid was additionally collected from ankylosing spondylitis patients.

General study outcomes and caveats: A TCR beta motif made up of several highly homologous amino acid variants appeared to be characteristic of blood from ankylosing spondylitis patients. A CD8+ phenotype was shown by the disease-linked clones, which were found at relatively low frequencies in peripheral blood. Some motif variants had previously been reported in the synovial fluid and blood of reactive arthritis patients, which suggests shared mechanisms of disease initiation. According to the report, matched synovial fluid samples from ankylosing spondylitis patients were significantly enriched for the disease-linked clones.

The reads were generated on an Illumina HiSeq 2500. Quantitative 5'-RACE with molecular barcodes was the method used to prepare the TCR beta libraries. The paper's data handling went like this. To identify disease-linked TCR variants, a new computational method was used, one built on a probabilistic model of VDJ rearrangement. TCRdb handled the public reads itself, with Q25 trimming in fastp and clone calling in MiXCR, and kept productive beta chains. Rows matching on CDR3 protein sequence are summarized as one entry with the most common DNA and genes. TCRdb, rather than the study authors, made the V and J calls. The sample table contains almost 250,000 distinct CDR3 sequences; only one count was recorded for 30% to 35% of them. The ten largest clonotypes hold approximately 4.6% of the sample.

The sequencing sample was made of blood, either unsorted or a sorted T cell fraction (not recorded which). This receptor chain uses TRBV29-1 and TRBJ1-2, with the D gene not confidently named. The sequence came from a male donor with ankylosing spondylitis or in good health (not recorded which). In nucleotides, the sequence is TGCAGCGCCCCCGCGGCGGGAGGCTACACCTTC. It codes for CSAPAAGGYTF.